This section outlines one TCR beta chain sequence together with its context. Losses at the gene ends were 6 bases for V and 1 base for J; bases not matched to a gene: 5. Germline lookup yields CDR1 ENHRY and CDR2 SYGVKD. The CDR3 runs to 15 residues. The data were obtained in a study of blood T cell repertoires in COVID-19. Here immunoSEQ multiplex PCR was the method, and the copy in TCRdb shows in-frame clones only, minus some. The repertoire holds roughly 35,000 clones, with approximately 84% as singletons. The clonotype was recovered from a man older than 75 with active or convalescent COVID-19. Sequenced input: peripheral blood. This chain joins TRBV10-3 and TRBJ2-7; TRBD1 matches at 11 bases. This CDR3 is CAISSWDRGSYEQYF. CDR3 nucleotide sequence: TGTGCCATCAGCTCCTGGGACAGGGGGTCCTACGAGCAGTACTTC.